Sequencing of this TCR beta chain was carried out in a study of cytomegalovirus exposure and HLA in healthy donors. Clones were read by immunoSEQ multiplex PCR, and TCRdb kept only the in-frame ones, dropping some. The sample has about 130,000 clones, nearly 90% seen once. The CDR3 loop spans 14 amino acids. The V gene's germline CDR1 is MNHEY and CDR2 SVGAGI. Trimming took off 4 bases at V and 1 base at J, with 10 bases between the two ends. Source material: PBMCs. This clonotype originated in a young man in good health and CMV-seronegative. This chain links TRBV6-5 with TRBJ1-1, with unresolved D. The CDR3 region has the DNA TGTGCCAGCAGTTTGTTGGCAGGGAACACTGAAGCTTTCTTT. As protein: CASSLLAGNTEAFF.